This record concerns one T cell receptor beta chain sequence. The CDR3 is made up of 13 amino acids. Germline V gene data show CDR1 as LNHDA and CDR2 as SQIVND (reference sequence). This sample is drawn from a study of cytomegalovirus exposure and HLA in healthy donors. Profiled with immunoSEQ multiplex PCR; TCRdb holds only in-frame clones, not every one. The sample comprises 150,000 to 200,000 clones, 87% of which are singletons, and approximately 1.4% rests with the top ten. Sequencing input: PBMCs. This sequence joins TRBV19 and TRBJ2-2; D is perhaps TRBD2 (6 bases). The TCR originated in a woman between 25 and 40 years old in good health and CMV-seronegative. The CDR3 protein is CAAQLAGTGELFF. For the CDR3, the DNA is TGTGCAGCCCAACTAGCAGGCACCGGGGAGCTGTTTTTT.